The 4 T cell receptor beta chains below all came from one sample that was sequenced in a study of T cell responses to AZD1222 COVID-19 vaccine. Sequencing used immunoSEQ multiplex PCR; TCRdb keeps in-frame clones, though not all of them. The sample has 90,000 to 130,000 clones, approximately 90% seen once. Specimen: peripheral blood, collected on day 0 of MenACWY control vaccination. All receptors come from an adult in good health.

Here the CDR3 reads CASSYGGRIYF. In DNA, the CDR3 is TGTGCCAGCAGTTACGGGGGTAGGATATATTTT. V gene TRBV6-5 combines with J gene TRBJ1-3, with D tentatively TRBD1 (5 bases). V was clipped by 2 bases and J by 13 bases, with 9 bases between them. The length of the CDR3 is 11 residues. The germline CDR1 and CDR2 sequences are MNHEY and SVGAGI.

This sequence joins TRBV19 and TRBJ2-7, with 8 bases identical to TRBD2. Per the germline V gene, CDR1 is LNHDA and CDR2 is SQIVND (reference sequence). The CDR3 spans 15 residues. J lost 0 bases, V lost 3 bases, and 4 bases had no gene match. CDR3 protein: CASSISGGSSYEQYF. CDR3 DNA sequence: TGTGCCAGTAGTATTTCGGGGGGGAGCTCCTACGAGCAGTACTTC.

The V and J genes are TRBV19 and TRBJ1-6, with D unclear. Germline V gene lookup returns CDR1 LNHDA and CDR2 SQIVND (reference sequence). The CDR3 is made up of 17 amino acids. V was clipped by 3 bases and J by 6 bases, with 18 bases between them. This CDR3 is CASSINGEGPANSPLHF. The CDR3 coding sequence is TGTGCCAGTAGTATTAACGGGGAAGGGCCTGCTAATTCACCCCTCCACTTT.

The J gene is TRBJ2-7, the V gene TRBV18; tentatively, D is TRBD1 or TRBD2 (5 bases each). Trimming removed 4 bases at V and 2 bases at J, with 12 bases between. CDR1 is KGHSH, CDR2 LQKENI, per germline. This CDR3 is 14 amino acids long. The CDR3 here is CASSLGRPTYEQYF. The CDR3 region has the DNA TGTGCCAGCTCACTGGGACGGCCAACCTACGAGCAGTACTTC.